The 14 T cell receptor beta chains given below trace back to one sample, sequenced in a study of shared clonotypes between healthy human individuals. This table comes from immunoSEQ multiplex PCR, and its TCRdb copy is limited to in-frame clones, with some not included. The table includes 2 million to 2.5 million clones, 85% to 95% detected once. Sample: naive CD4+ T cells from PBMCs. Subset specified: CD45RA+ positively selected. The receptors shown here come from a man aged 18 to 30 in good health. Some clones in this sample may be carry-over from other donors' samples.

The CDR3 DNA follows: TGTGCCAGCAGCGAGGGGGGCTACAATGAGCAGTTCTTC. Its protein product is CASSEGGYNEQFF. V and J are TRBV5-4 and TRBJ2-1; D may correspond to TRBD1 or TRBD2 (6 bases each). CDR1 and CDR2 (germline): SGHNT, YYREEE (reference sequence). V was shortened by 4 bases and J by 3 bases, with 8 bases between the two germline ends. The CDR3 is 13 residues long.

The chain links TRBV28 to TRBJ1-3; D unresolved. Trimming cost V 6 bases and J 0 bases, with 15 bases left between them. CDR3 length: 16 residues. CDR1 and CDR2 from the germline V gene are MDHEN and SYDVKM. The CDR3 nucleotides are TGTGCCAGCAGGACACCAGACGGGGACTCTGGAAACACCATATATTTT. Encoded protein: CASRTPDGDSGNTIYF.

This chain links TRBV28 with TRBJ2-1; perhaps TRBD1 as D (5 bases). V was clipped by 4 bases and J by 4 bases, with 11 bases between them. The CDR3 runs 14 residues. CDR1 and CDR2 from the germline V gene are MDHEN and SYDVKM. The CDR3 loop reads CASSSPQGYNEQFF. The CDR3 DNA sequence: TGTGCCAGCAGTTCCCCCCAGGGATACAATGAGCAGTTCTTC.

The rearrangement links TRBV30 to TRBJ2-5, with 8 bases lining up with TRBD2. The CDR3 totals 12 residues. Trimming cost V 5 bases and J 5 bases; bases outside gene matches: 4. Germline V CDR1 and CDR2: GTSNPN, SVGIG (reference sequence). The DNA for the CDR3 is TGTGCCTGGGACTCGGGGGGGGAGACCCAGTACTTC. Amino acids: CAWDSGGETQYF.

CDR3: CASSFLQGDTGELFF. Here the CDR3 DNA reads TGTGCCAGCAGTTTCCTACAGGGTGATACCGGGGAGCTGTTTTTT. The chain recombines TRBV28 with TRBJ2-2, with D possibly matching TRBD1 (6 bases). Between the trimmed V and J ends, which lost 3 bases and 5 bases, there was a span of 13 bases. CDR3 size: 15 residues. The V gene's germline CDR1 is MDHEN and CDR2 SYDVKM.

In regard to this clone: Other DNA sequences in this sample translate to the same CDR3. The J gene is TRBJ2-3, the V gene TRBV2; D is uncertain. The CDR3 sequence is 12 residues long. Germline CDR1 SNHLY, CDR2 FYNNEI. Trimming removed 0 bases at V and 6 bases at J, with 4 bases between. CDR3 amino acids: CASSEARDTQYF. Here the CDR3 DNA reads TGTGCCAGCAGTGAAGCGCGGGATACGCAGTATTTT.

The chain couples TRBV7-2 to TRBJ2-2; D remains ambiguous. V lost 5 bases and J lost 5, with 6 bases in between. The CDR3 sequence is 12 residues long. CDR1 and CDR2 (germline): SGHTA, FQGNSA. CDR3 sequence (DNA): TGTGCCAGCAGCACGCCTACCGGGGAGCTGTTTTTT. This codes for CASSTPTGELFF.

CDR3 in DNA: TGTGCCAGCAGTGTCCCTTCCAGCTATGGCCCCACTGGGGCCAACGTCCTGACTTTC. Its translation is CASSVPSSYGPTGANVLTF. The genes are TRBV2 and TRBJ2-6; D gene unclear. Germline V lookup: CDR1 SNHLY, CDR2 FYNNEI. This CDR3 spans 19 amino acids. Trimming shortened V by 4 bases and J by 2 bases, and 21 bases separated the two germline ends.

Comment on this clone: Different DNA sequences within this sample yield the same CDR3. This chain uses TRBV27 with TRBJ2-5; 8 bases align to TRBD2. Trimming removed 6 bases from V and 1 base from J; junction bases left unmatched: 4. This CDR3 is built from 14 residues. Germline CDR1 MNHEY, CDR2 SMNVEV (reference sequence). This CDR3 is CASRLAGLQETQYF. The CDR3 region has the DNA TGTGCCAGCAGGTTAGCGGGGCTCCAAGAGACCCAGTACTTC.

The chain has TRBV7-2 and TRBJ2-1, with TRBD2 matching 7 bases. With V trimmed by 5 bases and J by 2 bases, 9 bases remained unmatched. Germline V gene sequence: CDR1 SGHTA, CDR2 FQGNSA. The CDR3 extends over 16 amino acids. CDR3: CASSLYRGETYNEQFF. The CDR3 DNA is TGTGCCAGCAGCCTCTACCGGGGGGAAACCTACAATGAGCAGTTCTTC.

The V call is TRBV12-2, the J call TRBJ2-7; the table's D call, TRBD1, was not checked against the DNA. TRBV12-2 is marked as a pseudogene. This CDR3 comprises 16 residues. CDR3 sequence (DNA): TGTGCAAGTCGCTTAGTCTTTGACAAACCTATGTACGAGCAGTACTTC. Amino acids: CASRLVFDKPMYEQYF.

The chain is built from TRBV29-1 and TRBJ2-3, with 9 bases that match TRBD1. With 6 bases clipped from V and 4 bases from J, the junction kept 8 bases outside the gene matches. Looked up from germline, CDR1 is SQVTM and CDR2 is ANQGSEA. The CDR3 covers 14 residues. The CDR3 sequence: CSVSGTGPPDTQYF. As DNA, the CDR3 is TGCAGCGTCTCCGGGACAGGGCCTCCAGATACGCAGTATTTT.

Comment on this clone: The sample contains more than one DNA sequence encoding this CDR3. The chain has TRBV5-1 and TRBJ2-7; TRBD2 agrees at 9 bases. This CDR3 is 13 amino acids long. In germline, CDR1 is SGHRS, CDR2 YFSETQ. With 4 bases clipped from V and 6 bases from J, the junction kept 5 bases outside the gene matches. CDR3 sequence: CASSPGTSSEQYF. CDR3 sequence (DNA): TGCGCCAGCAGCCCAGGGACTAGCAGCGAGCAGTACTTC.

The chain combines TRBV14 with TRBJ1-5, with D unclear. The CDR3 totals 15 residues. The germline V gene has CDR1 SGHDN and CDR2 FVKESK. V lost 0 bases to trimming and J lost 3 bases, with 9 bases between them. The CDR3 DNA follows: TGTGCCAGCAGCCAAGAGGCGCCAAACAATCAGCCCCAGCATTTT. Protein: CASSQEAPNNQPQHF.